These 5 T cell receptor beta chains share one sample of origin, sequenced in a study of cytomegalovirus exposure and HLA in healthy donors (dated by TCRdb to about 2017). Libraries were built with the immunoSEQ multiplex PCR assay. The multiplex PCR relied on a mix of 60 forward primers for TCR Vbeta segments and 13 reverse primers for TCR Jbeta segments. TCRdb stores this immuneACCESS table with in-frame sequences only. Part of the clones is absent; in the studies checked, under half of the shortfall reflects unresolved V genes, and no reason is known for the rest. In all, the sample holds some 120,000 clones, and around 77% of those were seen once. Of the sample, more than 0.95% is held by the ten largest clones. Specimen: PBMCs. The receptors originated from a man aged 45-60 years in good health and CMV-seronegative.

The chain employs TRBV28 and TRBJ1-5; a possible D gene is TRBD1 (5 bases). With 7 bases removed from V and 7 bases from J, the gap between germline ends came to 11 bases. The germline CDR1 and CDR2 sequences are MDHEN and SYDVKM. The CDR3 runs 12 residues. DNA for the CDR3: TGTGCCAGCACCTCCGGGGGGCAGCCCCAGCATTTT. It yields the protein CASTSGGQPQHF. Full variable domain (rest looked up from reference TRBV28 and TRBJ1-5): DVKVTQSSRYLVKRTGEKVFLECVQDMDHENMFWYRQDPGLGLRLIYFSYDVKMKEKGDIPEGYSVSREKKERFSLILESASTNQTSMYLCASTSGGQPQHFGDGTRLSIL.

The V gene is TRBV6-1, the J gene TRBJ1-4; the match to TRBD1 covers 7 bases. CDR1 is MNHNS, CDR2 SASEGT, per germline. The CDR3 length is 12 residues. V gave up 7 bases and J gave up 10 bases; unmatched junction bases: 6. CDR3 in amino acids: CASNIQGLKLFF. The DNA for the CDR3 is TGTGCCAGCAATATACAGGGGTTAAAACTGTTTTTT.

This chain joins TRBV7-9 and TRBJ2-7; perhaps TRBD2 as D (6 bases). Germline lookup yields CDR1 SEHNR and CDR2 FQNEAQ (reference sequence). The CDR3 loop spans 14 amino acids. V was shortened by 2 bases and J by 6 bases, with 14 bases between the two germline ends. CDR3 sequence: CASSLTGGTLEQYF. DNA for the CDR3: TGTGCCAGCAGCTTAACGGGTGGGACTCTCGAGCAGTACTTC.

J is TRBJ2-5 and V is TRBV7-2, with a possible D match to TRBD1 (5 bases). This CDR3 region has 13 residues. Trimming left V 2 bases short and J 4 bases short, with 8 bases between. Germline CDR1 is SGHTA and CDR2 is FQGNSA. Written as DNA, the CDR3 is TGTGCCAGCAGCTTACAGGGCCCAGAGACCCAGTACTTC. Translating gives CASSLQGPETQYF.

V gene TRBV5-4 combines with J gene TRBJ1-2, with a weak D call TRBD1 (5 bases). Deletions cut 0 bases from V and 0 bases from J, with 6 bases between. The CDR3 loop spans 14 amino acids. CDR1 is SGHNT, CDR2 YYREEE, per germline (reference sequence). The CDR3 coding sequence is TGTGCCAGCAGCTTGGCGGGGGCTAACTATGGCTACACCTTC. Translated: CASSLAGANYGYTF. Full variable domain (remainder filled in from reference TRBV5-4 and TRBJ1-2): ETGVTQSPTHLIKTRGQQVTLRCSSQSGHNTVSWYQQALGQGPQFIFQYYREEENGRGNFPPRFSGLQFPNYSSELNVNALELDDSALYLCASSLAGANYGYTFGSGTRLTVV.